Listed below are T cell receptor beta chains from one sample, sequenced in a study of T cell responses to AZD1222 COVID-19 vaccine. Profiled with immunoSEQ multiplex PCR; TCRdb holds only in-frame clones, not every one. The sample shows about 150,000 clones, 84% of them seen only once. Sequencing used peripheral blood, obtained on day 0 of AZD1222 vaccination. The receptors were sampled from an adult in good health. The CDR3 runs from the conserved cysteine through the conserved F or W. Each record gives: V gene, D gene, J gene, clone size, CDR3 protein, CDR3 DNA. A D gene is named only where the DNA matches it firmly. A clone size is listed for some rows: how often the clone was seen (once, few, many), or a class if it is expanded.

v_call: TRBV9; d_call: TRBD1; j_call: TRBJ2-3; clone_size: .; cdr3_aa: CASTLGQGASDTQYF; cdr3_nt: TGTGCCAGCACCTTAGGACAGGGGGCTTCAGATACGCAGTATTTT
v_call: TRBV7-9; d_call: TRBD1; j_call: TRBJ2-7; clone_size: .; cdr3_aa: CASSLGPGTGDYEQYF; cdr3_nt: TGTGCCAGCAGCTTAGGGCCGGGGACAGGGGACTACGAGCAGTACTTC
v_call: TRBV6-6; d_call: .; j_call: TRBJ1-5; clone_size: .; cdr3_aa: CASSPLSPGQGGDQPQHF; cdr3_nt: TGTGCCAGCAGTCCCTTATCTCCCGGGCAGGGCGGGGATCAGCCCCAGCATTTT
v_call: TRBV18; d_call: .; j_call: TRBJ1-5; clone_size: few; cdr3_aa: CASSPGTGGNQPQHF; cdr3_nt: TGTGCCAGCTCCCCTGGGACGGGAGGCAATCAGCCCCAGCATTTT
v_call: TRBV9; d_call: .; j_call: TRBJ2-4; clone_size: .; cdr3_aa: CASSARENIQYF; cdr3_nt: TGTGCCAGCAGCGCCCGAGAAAACATTCAGTACTTC
v_call: TRBV3-1/TRBV3-2; d_call: TRBD1; j_call: TRBJ1-1; clone_size: .; cdr3_aa: CASSSLSTGRGAKAFF; cdr3_nt: TGTGCCAGCAGCTCTCTTTCGACAGGGAGGGGAGCAAAAGCTTTCTTT
v_call: TRBV2; d_call: TRBD1; j_call: TRBJ1-2; clone_size: .; cdr3_aa: CASGTDFTIYGYTF; cdr3_nt: TGTGCCAGCGGGACAGACTTTACTATCTATGGCTACACCTTC
v_call: TRBV5-1; d_call: .; j_call: TRBJ1-2; clone_size: .; cdr3_aa: CASSWEGGASRGYTF; cdr3_nt: TGCGCCAGCAGCTGGGAGGGGGGGGCCTCCCGTGGCTACACCTTC
v_call: TRBV5-1; d_call: .; j_call: TRBJ2-7; clone_size: .; cdr3_aa: CASSLGPSSYEQYF; cdr3_nt: TGCGCCAGCAGCTTGGGACCTAGCTCCTACGAGCAGTACTTC
v_call: TRBV18; d_call: .; j_call: TRBJ2-6; clone_size: .; cdr3_aa: CASSFVGVSGANVLTF; cdr3_nt: TGTGCCAGCTCGTTCGTGGGGGTCTCTGGGGCCAACGTCCTGACTTTC
v_call: TRBV2; d_call: .; j_call: TRBJ1-2; clone_size: .; cdr3_aa: CASSVQGSNYGYTF; cdr3_nt: TGTGCCAGCAGCGTACAGGGCTCTAACTATGGCTACACCTTC
v_call: TRBV12-5; d_call: TRBD1; j_call: TRBJ2-2; clone_size: .; cdr3_aa: CASGPEPGDSGELFF; cdr3_nt: TGTGCTAGTGGTCCAGAACCCGGGGACAGCGGGGAGCTGTTTTTT
v_call: TRBV30; d_call: .; j_call: TRBJ2-2; clone_size: .; cdr3_aa: CAWSVQGRTGELFF; cdr3_nt: TGTGCCTGGAGTGTACAGGGACGGACCGGGGAGCTGTTTTTT
v_call: TRBV28; d_call: .; j_call: TRBJ1-2; clone_size: .; cdr3_aa: CAAGSNYGYTF; cdr3_nt: TGTGCCGCAGGGTCGAACTATGGCTACACCTTC
v_call: TRBV7-3; d_call: .; j_call: TRBJ1-5; clone_size: .; cdr3_aa: CASSFQVNQPQHF; cdr3_nt: TGTGCCAGCAGCTTTCAGGTCAATCAGCCCCAGCATTTT
v_call: TRBV30; d_call: .; j_call: TRBJ1-2; clone_size: few; cdr3_aa: CAWTQTDPNYGYTF; cdr3_nt: TGTGCCTGGACCCAGACTGATCCTAACTATGGCTACACCTTC
v_call: TRBV6-6; d_call: TRBD1; j_call: TRBJ1-2; clone_size: .; cdr3_aa: CASSSPATGGRGYTF; cdr3_nt: TGTGCCAGCAGTTCCCCAGCGACAGGGGGTAGAGGCTACACCTTC
v_call: TRBV6-6; d_call: TRBD1; j_call: TRBJ2-7; clone_size: .; cdr3_aa: CASSSQGANEQYF; cdr3_nt: TGTGCCAGCAGTTCACAGGGGGCCAACGAGCAGTACTTC
v_call: TRBV29-1; d_call: .; j_call: TRBJ1-1; clone_size: .; cdr3_aa: CSVEVGRGEAFF; cdr3_nt: TGCAGCGTTGAAGTGGGGCGAGGTGAAGCTTTCTTT
v_call: TRBV16; d_call: .; j_call: TRBJ1-6; clone_size: few; cdr3_aa: CASSQDSNSPLHF; cdr3_nt: TGTGCCAGCAGCCAAGACTCTAATTCACCCCTCCACTTT
v_call: TRBV28; d_call: .; j_call: TRBJ2-6; clone_size: few; cdr3_aa: CASSFQASSSGANVLTF; cdr3_nt: TGTGCCAGCAGTTTCCAGGCCTCAAGCTCTGGGGCCAACGTCCTGACTTTC
v_call: TRBV12-5; d_call: TRBD1; j_call: TRBJ1-5; clone_size: .; cdr3_aa: CASGLFTRDRVRNQPQHF; cdr3_nt: TGTGCTAGTGGTTTATTTACCCGGGACAGGGTGAGAAATCAGCCCCAGCATTTT
v_call: TRBV19; d_call: TRBD1; j_call: TRBJ1-1; clone_size: .; cdr3_aa: CASSIMGQPNTEAFF; cdr3_nt: TGTGCCAGTAGTATTATGGGACAGCCGAACACTGAAGCTTTCTTT
v_call: TRBV7-9; d_call: .; j_call: TRBJ1-1; clone_size: few; cdr3_aa: CASSLATVYTEAFF; cdr3_nt: TGTGCCAGCAGCTTAGCGACAGTTTACACTGAAGCTTTCTTT
v_call: TRBV11-2; d_call: .; j_call: TRBJ1-5; clone_size: once; cdr3_aa: CASSSTPGIQPQHF; cdr3_nt: TGTGCCAGCAGCTCCACCCCAGGGATTCAGCCCCAGCATTTT
v_call: TRBV28; d_call: .; j_call: TRBJ1-5; clone_size: .; cdr3_aa: CASRLLNQPQHF; cdr3_nt: TGTGCCAGCAGACTGTTAAATCAGCCCCAGCATTTT
v_call: TRBV3-1/TRBV3-2; d_call: .; j_call: TRBJ1-2; clone_size: .; cdr3_aa: CASSQEWDGGVSGYTF; cdr3_nt: TGTGCCAGCAGCCAAGAATGGGACGGTGGTGTTAGTGGCTACACCTTC
v_call: TRBV5-1; d_call: TRBD2; j_call: TRBJ2-7; clone_size: .; cdr3_aa: CASSLRRTSGGSEQYF; cdr3_nt: TGCGCCAGCAGCCTCCGTCGGACTAGCGGGGGCTCCGAGCAGTACTTC
v_call: TRBV27; d_call: TRBD2; j_call: TRBJ2-1; clone_size: few; cdr3_aa: CASSLSLRERGGINEQFF; cdr3_nt: TGTGCCAGCAGTTTATCGTTGAGAGAGCGGGGAGGGATCAATGAGCAGTTCTTC
v_call: TRBV7-9; d_call: .; j_call: TRBJ2-7; clone_size: .; cdr3_aa: CASSLAPVYEQYF; cdr3_nt: TGTGCCAGCAGCTTAGCTCCGGTTTACGAGCAGTACTTC
v_call: TRBV11-2; d_call: .; j_call: TRBJ2-7; clone_size: .; cdr3_aa: CASSLVQAGYEQYF; cdr3_nt: TGTGCCAGCAGCTTAGTGCAGGCGGGCTACGAGCAGTACTTC
v_call: TRBV6-1; d_call: TRBD1; j_call: TRBJ2-4; clone_size: .; cdr3_aa: CASSDNRQGLAKNIQYF; cdr3_nt: TGTGCCAGCAGTGACAATAGACAGGGCTTAGCCAAAAACATTCAGTACTTC
v_call: TRBV5-1; d_call: .; j_call: TRBJ1-3; clone_size: .; cdr3_aa: CASSLDQQPDTIYF; cdr3_nt: TGCGCCAGCAGCTTGGATCAACAGCCGGACACCATATATTTT
v_call: TRBV23-1; d_call: .; j_call: TRBJ1-2; clone_size: .; cdr3_aa: CASSQSGDSGYTF; cdr3_nt: TGCGCCAGCAGTCAATCTGGGGATTCTGGCTACACCTTC
v_call: TRBV28; d_call: TRBD1; j_call: TRBJ2-7; clone_size: .; cdr3_aa: CASSPQGQPTYEQYF; cdr3_nt: TGTGCCAGCAGTCCTCAGGGACAGCCGACCTACGAGCAGTACTTC
v_call: TRBV10-2; d_call: TRBD2; j_call: TRBJ2-3; clone_size: .; cdr3_aa: CASSPWTSGGLSTDTQYF; cdr3_nt: TGCGCCAGCAGCCCTTGGACTAGCGGGGGGCTCAGCACAGATACGCAGTATTTT
v_call: TRBV7-2; d_call: .; j_call: TRBJ1-1; clone_size: few; cdr3_aa: CASSPSSTEAFF; cdr3_nt: TGTGCCAGCAGCCCTTCAAGTACTGAAGCTTTCTTT
v_call: TRBV18; d_call: TRBD2; j_call: TRBJ2-3; clone_size: .; cdr3_aa: CASSPPASGGIRTDTQYF; cdr3_nt: TGTGCCAGCTCACCACCGGCTAGCGGGGGGATACGCACAGATACGCAGTATTTT
v_call: TRBV2; d_call: TRBD1; j_call: TRBJ1-5; clone_size: .; cdr3_aa: CASSSQGAKQPQHF; cdr3_nt: TGTGCCAGCAGCTCGCAGGGGGCGAAACAGCCCCAGCATTTT
v_call: TRBV19; d_call: .; j_call: TRBJ1-1; clone_size: .; cdr3_aa: CASSISRNTEAFF; cdr3_nt: TGTGCCAGTAGTATCTCACGGAACACTGAAGCTTTCTTT
v_call: TRBV14; d_call: .; j_call: TRBJ1-1; clone_size: .; cdr3_aa: CASSLPGRKEAFF; cdr3_nt: TGTGCCAGCAGCCTGCCGGGACGTAAGGAAGCTTTCTTT
v_call: TRBV29-1; d_call: .; j_call: TRBJ2-1; clone_size: once; cdr3_aa: CSGRMGLGNEQFF; cdr3_nt: TGCAGCGGGAGGATGGGGTTGGGGAATGAGCAGTTCTTC
v_call: TRBV24-1; d_call: .; j_call: TRBJ1-5; clone_size: .; cdr3_aa: CATSPSGRSQPQHF; cdr3_nt: TGTGCCACCAGCCCATCGGGGAGGAGTCAGCCCCAGCATTTT
v_call: TRBV5-1; d_call: .; j_call: TRBJ2-2; clone_size: .; cdr3_aa: CASSLALAGTGELFF; cdr3_nt: TGCGCCAGCAGCTTGGCCCTGGCAGGCACCGGGGAGCTGTTTTTT
v_call: TRBV10-1; d_call: TRBD1; j_call: TRBJ1-6; clone_size: .; cdr3_aa: CASRTGRKNSPLHF; cdr3_nt: TGCGCCAGCCGGACAGGGAGGAAGAATTCACCCCTCCACTTT